This T cell receptor (beta chain) was documented in a study of spatial heterogeneity in lung cancer. Study-level background: Alpha-chain sequences were consistently detected less often than beta-chain sequences.

Sample time point: sample taken at primary tumor resection. Sequencing of whole RNA from tumor, nontumor lung or frozen PBMC involved no sorting. In germline, CDR1 is MNHEY, CDR2 SVGEGT. The CDR3 is made up of 13 amino acids. V was pared by 5 bases and J by 14 bases, with 16 bases between. One entry per CDR3 protein results from TCRdb running MiXCR on the 5' RACE reads. The sample shows 45,000 or so distinct CDR3 sequences, about 7.6% of them seen only once. This receptor was identified in a female donor with early-stage non-small cell lung cancer. The sequenced sample was PBMCs, obtained at surgery. The genes are TRBV6-2 or TRBV6-3 and TRBJ1-6; TRBD1 might be the D (5 bases). The CDR3 bases are TGTGCCAGCAGTGGTGGGACGGTTGGATCCCTCCACTTT. Residues: CASSGGTVGSLHF.